Listed here are 31 T cell receptor beta chains from one sample, sequenced in a study of T-cell memory formation after mild COVID-19. MiXCR was run by TCRdb on the 5' RACE reads, yielding one entry per CDR3 protein. The table has around 220,000 distinct CDR3 sequences, approximately 16% seen once; the top ten hold 3.5%. Material for sequencing was PBMCs or a T cell subset sorted from them (not recorded which). The receptors stem from a man between 18 and 29 years old who had mild COVID-19 (a few samples of this study predate the infection). Cell type and time point are not known.

In its sample, this clonotype was seen a few times. The CDR3 DNA reads as TGTGCCAGCAGCGTAAACCAGGGCAGAGAGACCCAGTACTTC. Translation: CASSVNQGRETQYF. The genes are TRBV9 and TRBJ2-5, with D tentatively TRBD1 (5 bases). The V end was cut by 1 base, the J end by 4 bases, with 11 bases between. CDR3 length: 14 amino acids. Germline V lookup: CDR1 SGDLS, CDR2 YYNGEE.

The table lists this clonotype with a few counts. V usage is TRBV4-3 and J usage is TRBJ1-4; possible D gene TRBD1, 6 bases. V lost 0 bases and J lost 5, with 13 bases in between. CDR1 is LGHNA, CDR2 YSLEER, per germline. The CDR3 has 16 residues. CDR3 protein: CASSQDLQGTNEKLFF. Written as DNA, the CDR3 is TGCGCCAGCAGCCAAGATCTCCAGGGGACAAATGAAAAACTGTTTTTT.

This clonotype has only a few counts. This chain links TRBV20-1 with TRBJ1-1; D gene ambiguous. Trimming cost V 3 bases and J 0 bases, with 8 bases left between them. The CDR3 runs to 13 residues. CDR1 is DFQATT and CDR2 is SNEGSKA in the germline V gene (reference sequence). The CDR3 spells CSASIGLNTEAFF. The CDR3 DNA follows: TGCAGTGCTAGTATCGGATTGAACACTGAAGCTTTCTTT.

The rearrangement links TRBV7-2 to TRBJ2-2; the match to TRBD2 covers 11 bases. Trimming removed 3 bases from V and 0 bases from J; junction bases left unmatched: 12. CDR1 and CDR2 from the germline V gene are SGHTA and FQGNSA. The CDR3 is 20 amino acids. The CDR3 DNA sequence: TGTGCCAGCAGCTTTTTGTCGCCGGGACTAGCGGAGGCGAACACCGGGGAGCTGTTTTTT. This codes for CASSFLSPGLAEANTGELFF. The whole variable domain, filled in from reference TRBV7-2 and TRBJ2-2, reads GAGVSQSPSNKVTEKGKDVELRCDPISGHTALYWYRQSLGQGLEFLIYFQGNSAPDKSGLPSDRFSAERTGGSVSTLTIQRTQQEDSAVYLCASSFLSPGLAEANTGELFFGEGSRLTVL.

V and J are TRBV7-9 and TRBJ1-1; no clear D gene. CDR1 is SEHNR, CDR2 FQNEAQ, per germline (reference sequence). Trimming removed 9 bases at V and 6 bases at J, with 17 bases between. The CDR3 contains 13 residues. CDR3: CASKDGVGAEAFF. The CDR3 DNA reads TGTGCCAGTAAAGACGGGGTCGGGGCTGAAGCTTTCTTT.

This clonotype was counted many times. J is TRBJ1-3 and V is TRBV19; a possible D gene is TRBD1 (5 bases). Between the trimmed V and J ends, which lost 4 bases and 1 base, there was a span of 11 bases. Germline CDR1 reads LNHDA; CDR2 reads SQIVND (reference sequence). The length of the CDR3 is 15 residues. CDR3 sequence: CASSTLDSSGNTIYF. CDR3 DNA sequence: TGTGCCAGTAGTACACTCGACAGTTCTGGAAACACCATATATTTT.

This clonotype was found a few times. The V call is TRBV5-1, the J call TRBJ2-3, with 15 bases that match TRBD2. Germline CDR1 is SGHRS and CDR2 is YFSETQ. Germline trimming cut 4 bases from V and 6 bases from J; bases unmatched to any gene: 9. The CDR3 is 17 residues long. The CDR3 region has the DNA TGCGCCAGCAGCCCTAGGACTAGCGGGGGGGCAGCGGATACGCAGTATTTT. Encoded protein: CASSPRTSGGAADTQYF.

The chain employs TRBV24-1 and TRBJ2-7, with a tentative D call TRBD1 (6 bases). V was pared by 1 base and J by 12 bases, with 21 bases between. The CDR3 runs to 15 residues. Germline CDR1 is KGHDR and CDR2 is SFDVKD. CDR3 protein: CATSDFEGERSRGYF. CDR3 nucleotides: TGTGCCACCAGTGATTTCGAAGGGGAAAGAAGCAGGGGGTACTTC.

The genes are TRBV6-6 and TRBJ2-3; TRBD2 matches 11 bases. V shed 7 bases, J shed 2 bases, and the junction held 5 bases outside the gene matches. CDR3 size: 15 residues. Looked up from germline, CDR1 is MNHNY and CDR2 is SVGAGI (reference sequence). DNA of the CDR3: TGTGCCAGCACCATACTAGCGGGAGTCACAGATACGCAGTATTTT. Its translation is CASTILAGVTDTQYF.

J is TRBJ1-2 and V is TRBV25-1; D remains ambiguous. The CDR3 runs to 12 residues. The V end lost 2 bases, the J end lost 2 bases, and 3 bases lay between the germline ends. The germline gives CDR1 MGHDK, CDR2 SYGVNS. CDR3 loop: CASSEQNYGYTF. Here the CDR3 DNA reads TGTGCCAGCAGTGAACAAAACTATGGCTACACCTTC.

The chain is built from TRBV7-2 and TRBJ2-3; D gene uncertain. Germline V CDR1 and CDR2: SGHTA, FQGNSA. This CDR3 spans 13 amino acids. V was trimmed by 5 bases and J by 6 bases, leaving 12 bases between them. The CDR3 sequence is CASSRGWRDTQYF. The CDR3 DNA reads TGTGCCAGCAGCCGAGGTTGGCGGGATACGCAGTATTTT.

This clonotype came up a few times. The chain employs TRBV20-1 and TRBJ2-2; D tentatively reads TRBD1 or TRBD2 (5 bases each). The germline gives CDR1 DFQATT, CDR2 SNEGSKA (reference sequence). Trimming took 6 bases from V and 6 from J, leaving 20 bases between them. CDR3 length equals 15 residues. CDR3 sequence: CSATKAGWGSGELFF. In DNA, the CDR3 is TGCAGTGCCACCAAGGCAGGGTGGGGGTCCGGGGAGCTGTTTTTT.

The J gene is TRBJ1-6, the V gene TRBV12-3 or TRBV12-4; possible D gene TRBD1, 6 bases. V lost 5 bases and J 10 bases, leaving 15 bases between the germline ends. The CDR3 runs 14 residues. CDR3 DNA sequence: TGTGCCAGCAGTCCAACAGGGATGAAATCACCCCTCCACTTT. Protein product: CASSPTGMKSPLHF.

This clonotype occurred many times. The rearrangement links TRBV7-3 to TRBJ2-1; 12 bases line up with TRBD1. The germline V gene has CDR1 SGHTA and CDR2 FQGTGA. The CDR3 sequence is 16 residues long. The trim removed 5 bases at V and 10 bases at J, leaving 12 bases unmatched. CDR3 nucleotide sequence: TGTGCCAGCAGCCCCATCCCGGGACAGGGGGCTCGGGAGCAGTTCTTC. Translated: CASSPIPGQGAREQFF.

The chain is built from TRBV3-1 and TRBJ1-1; 7 positions match TRBD1. V shed 1 base, J shed 4 bases, and the junction held 6 bases outside the gene matches. Germline CDR1 and CDR2: LGHDT and YNNKEL (reference sequence). This CDR3 region has 15 residues. Here the CDR3 reads CASSQGSRGVTEAFF. The DNA of the CDR3 is TGTGCCAGCAGCCAAGGTTCCAGGGGGGTCACTGAAGCTTTCTTT.

This clonotype was detected only a few times. The rearrangement uses TRBV5-1 and TRBJ2-5; TRBD2 is a possible D gene (6 bases). The CDR3 length is 16 residues. CDR1 and CDR2 from the germline V gene are SGHRS and YFSETQ. The germline V and J ends were trimmed by 4 bases and 2 bases, with 18 bases remaining between them. The CDR3 DNA reads TGCGCCAGCAGCCGTCAACCGGGACTGTCGCAAGAGACCCAGTACTTC. Encoded protein: CASSRQPGLSQETQYF.

The chain employs TRBV7-7 and TRBJ1-3; TRBD1 matches at 10 bases. The CDR3 extends over 15 amino acids. Germline V CDR1 and CDR2: SSHAT, FNYEAQ (reference sequence). V was pared by 5 bases and J by 3 bases, with 4 bases of the junction left unmatched. The CDR3 bases are TGTGCCAGCAGCCGGGACAGGGGATTTGGAAACACCATATATTTT. Its translation: CASSRDRGFGNTIYF.

This sequence joins TRBV5-1 and TRBJ1-2; no definite D call. The CDR3 is 14 residues long. CDR1 and CDR2 (germline): SGHRS, YFSETQ. With 1 base removed from V and 1 base from J, the gap between germline ends came to 8 bases. This CDR3 is CASSLPAHNYGYTF. Written as DNA, the CDR3 is TGCGCCAGCAGCTTGCCGGCTCATAACTATGGCTACACCTTC.

This chain joins TRBV18 and TRBJ2-7; 7 bases fit TRBD2. The CDR3 runs 15 residues. The junction had 8 bases not matched to a gene; V was cut back by 1 base and J by 5 bases. Germline CDR1 reads KGHSH; CDR2 reads LQKENI. The DNA for the CDR3 is TGTGCCAGCTCACCACGCGCAACTGGGGGGGACGAGCAGTACTTC. Amino acid sequence: CASSPRATGGDEQYF.

This clonotype was found a few times. This chain uses TRBV10-3 with TRBJ2-6; D possibly corresponds to TRBD2 (5 bases). With 4 bases removed from V and 4 bases from J, the gap between germline ends came to 20 bases. The CDR3 loop spans 18 amino acids. CDR1 and CDR2 from the germline V gene are ENHRY and SYGVKD. The DNA for the CDR3 is TGTGCCATCAGTGGGTCAGTCCGGGGTGAGTCCGGGGCCAACGTCCTGACTTTC. This codes for CAISGSVRGESGANVLTF.

The chain uses TRBV4-1 and TRBJ1-2; a weak D match, TRBD1 (6 bases). Germline lookup yields CDR1 MGHRA and CDR2 YSYEKL. The CDR3 covers 15 residues. Trimming stripped 0 bases from V and 8 bases from J, with 16 bases between. CDR3 coding DNA: TGCGCCAGCAGCCAAGATAGGCGGGGGGCCTACGGCTACACCTTC. Amino acid sequence: CASSQDRRGAYGYTF.

The sample holds a few counts of this clonotype. The rearrangement joins TRBV29-1 to TRBJ1-1; TRBD1 might be the D (6 bases). Trimming pared 4 bases from V and 2 bases from J, leaving 11 bases between. CDR1 SQVTM and CDR2 ANQGSEA come from the germline V gene. The CDR3 has 13 amino acids. The CDR3 region has the DNA TGCAGCGTTGTGACAGGTTCTAACACTGAAGCTTTCTTT. It specifies CSVVTGSNTEAFF.

V gene TRBV7-6 combines with J gene TRBJ1-1; no firm D call. Looked up from germline, CDR1 is SGHVS and CDR2 is FNYEAQ. Trimming pared 5 bases from V and 1 base from J, leaving 14 bases between. The CDR3 runs to 15 residues. The CDR3 nucleotides are TGTGCCAGCAGCCAAAGGGCCGTGGGGAACACTGAAGCTTTCTTT. Translated, it gives CASSQRAVGNTEAFF.

The chain joins TRBV20-1 to TRBJ2-3; unclear D gene. CDR3 length: 11 residues. Trimming left V 8 bases short and J 3 bases short, with 9 bases between. Germline V lookup: CDR1 DFQATT, CDR2 SNEGSKA (reference sequence). The CDR3 region has the DNA TGCAGTTGCCGGCCGACAGATACGCAGTATTTT. It specifies CSCRPTDTQYF.

The chain is built from TRBV7-2 and TRBJ2-4; 7 bases align to TRBD2. Germline loops: CDR1 SGHTA, CDR2 FQGNSA. J gave up 0 bases and V 2 bases, and 19 bases lay outside the gene matches. The CDR3 is 21 residues long. CDR3 amino acids: CASSLRPLAQRGKLAKNIQYF. CDR3 nucleotide sequence: TGTGCCAGCAGCTTAAGACCCCTGGCTCAGCGGGGAAAACTAGCCAAAAACATTCAGTACTTC.

The genes are TRBV6-2 or TRBV6-3 and TRBJ2-7; 7 bases map to TRBD1. With 6 bases clipped from V and 6 bases from J, the junction kept 11 bases outside the gene matches. Germline V lookup: CDR1 MNHEY, CDR2 SVGEGT. This CDR3 is built from 14 residues. CDR3 amino acids: CASSPRDSRSEQYV. CDR3 sequence (DNA): TGTGCCAGCAGCCCTCGGGACAGCCGGTCCGAGCAGTACGTC.

This clonotype has a count of ten or more. The chain employs TRBV7-2 and TRBJ1-2, with 11 bases aligning to TRBD1. CDR1 SGHTA and CDR2 FQGNSA come from the germline V gene. CDR3 length equals 14 residues. The ends lost 6 bases at V and 8 bases at J; junction bases unmatched: 8. CDR3 sequence reads: CASSPGTGGRGYTF. CDR3 coding DNA: TGTGCCAGCAGTCCGGGGACAGGGGGACGAGGCTACACCTTC.

This chain uses TRBV7-2 with TRBJ1-2; 7 bases map to TRBD1. The length of the CDR3 is 13 residues. Germline V gene lookup returns CDR1 SGHTA and CDR2 FQGNSA. V gave up 6 bases and J gave up 3 bases; unmatched junction bases: 4. This chain's CDR3 is CASSETGYYGYTF. The CDR3 bases are TGTGCCAGCAGTGAGACAGGGTACTATGGCTACACCTTC.

Here the CDR3 DNA reads TGCGCCAGCAGAACCTCCTATAATTCACCCCTCCACTTT. Amino acid sequence: CASRTSYNSPLHF. The rearrangement joins TRBV5-1 to TRBJ1-6; D not certain. Trimming removed 5 bases at V and 0 bases at J, with 3 bases between. CDR1 is SGHRS and CDR2 is YFSETQ in the germline V gene. The CDR3 length is 13 residues.

The genes are TRBV5-1 and TRBJ1-2; 8 bases map to TRBD1. The CDR3 is made up of 14 amino acids. Germline CDR1 SGHRS, CDR2 YFSETQ. The V segment lost 0 bases and the J segment 8 bases; nucleotides outside the gene matches: 6. CDR3: CASSLADRGTGYTF. For the CDR3, the DNA is TGCGCCAGCAGCTTGGCTGACAGGGGTACCGGCTACACCTTC.

A few counts support this clonotype. The rearrangement uses TRBV7-3 and TRBJ2-3; D remains unclear. The CDR3 contains 13 residues. Germline CDR1 reads SGHTA; CDR2 reads FQGTGA. V dropped 5 bases and J dropped 5 bases, with 11 bases sitting between them. CDR3 in DNA: TGTGCCAGCAGCCCATCATTTCGAGATACGCAGTATTTT. It yields the protein CASSPSFRDTQYF.